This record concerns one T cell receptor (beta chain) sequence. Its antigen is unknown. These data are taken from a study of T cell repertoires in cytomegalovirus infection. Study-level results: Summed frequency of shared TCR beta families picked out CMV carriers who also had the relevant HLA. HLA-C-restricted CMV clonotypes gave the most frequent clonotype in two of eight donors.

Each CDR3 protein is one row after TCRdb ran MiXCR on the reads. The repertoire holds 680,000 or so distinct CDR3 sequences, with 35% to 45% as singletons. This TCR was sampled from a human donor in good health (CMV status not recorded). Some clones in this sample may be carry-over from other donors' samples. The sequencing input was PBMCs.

The CDR3 spells CASYPLPGQGISDTQYF. CDR3 DNA sequence: TGTGCCAGCTACCCCCTACCCGGCCAGGGTATATCGGATACGCAGTATTTT. V and J are TRBV28 and TRBJ2-3; D is perhaps TRBD1 (5 bases). The CDR3 length is 17 residues. Looked up from germline, CDR1 is MDHEN and CDR2 is SYDVKM. V was clipped by 8 bases and J by 6 bases, with 27 bases between them. The full variable domain, completed using reference TRBV28 and TRBJ2-3, is DVKVTQSSRYLVKRTGEKVFLECVQDMDHENMFWYRQDPGLGLRLIYFSYDVKMKEKGDIPEGYSVSREKKERFSLILESASTNQTSMYLCASYPLPGQGISDTQYFGPGTRLTVL.